This TCR beta chain stems from a study of blood T cell repertoires in COVID-19. The CDR3 sequence is 16 residues long. CDR1 SGHTA and CDR2 FQGNSA come from the germline V gene. Trimming left V 1 base short and J 0 bases short, with 12 bases between. This clone was recorded once. The assay was immunoSEQ multiplex PCR, and TCRdb's table has in-frame clones only and misses some. The repertoire holds approximately 78,000 clones, with roughly 85% as singletons. Specimen: peripheral blood. The sequence derives from a woman aged 80 or older with acute or convalescent COVID-19. The chain employs TRBV7-2 and TRBJ1-1; no reliable D call. The CDR3 spells CASSLEVWRVNTEAFF. Written as DNA, the CDR3 is TGTGCCAGCAGCTTAGAGGTGTGGAGAGTGAACACTGAAGCTTTCTTT. The variable domain in full, with the rest retrieved from reference TRBV7-2 and TRBJ1-1, is GAGVSQSPSNKVTEKGKDVELRCDPISGHTALYWYRQSLGQGLEFLIYFQGNSAPDKSGLPSDRFSAERTGGSVSTLTIQRTQQEDSAVYLCASSLEVWRVNTEAFFGQGTRLTVV.